One T cell receptor beta chain is described in this entry. Clones were read by immunoSEQ multiplex PCR, and TCRdb kept only the in-frame ones, dropping some. The sample holds hundreds of thousands of clones, approximately 84% seen once. This record belongs to a study of blood T cell repertoires in COVID-19. V dropped 4 bases and J dropped 4; count of bases not matched to a gene: 4. CDR3 size: 14 residues. Germline loops: CDR1 KGHSH, CDR2 LQKENI. This clonotype was sampled from a woman under 40 who had recovered from COVID-19. The source material was PBMCs or T cells enriched from blood (not recorded which). This rearrangement joins TRBV18 to TRBJ2-3; 8 positions agree with TRBD2. CDR3 nucleotide sequence: TGTGCCAGCTCACTTAGCGGGGTCGCAGATACGCAGTATTTT. Translating gives CASSLSGVADTQYF. Variable domain in full (rest from reference TRBV18 and TRBJ2-3): NAGVMQNPRHLVRRRGQEARLRCSPMKGHSHVYWYRQLPEEGLKFMVYLQKENIIDESGMPKERFSAEFPKEGPSILRIQQVVRGDSAAYFCASSLSGVADTQYFGPGTRLTVL.